This entry describes one T cell receptor (beta chain). The data derive from a study of blood T cell repertoires in COVID-19. Study details: COVID-19 samples collected from the United States, Italy and Spain covered acute and convalescent phases. PBMCs, B-cell-depleted T cells, or T cells provided the cDNA or gDNA that made up the material.

Germline V gene data show CDR1 as SGHRS and CDR2 as YFSETQ. Unmatched junction bases numbered 1, after V lost 0 bases and J lost 0 bases. This CDR3 contains 16 residues. Authors' analysis steps: Cell counts per sample came from amplifying reference gene primers. Method: immunoSEQ multiplex PCR; TCRdb's copy keeps in-frame clones and lacks some. The V and J calls and clone size were taken over from that table, and D and trimming were inferred from the DNA. The sample contains approximately 230,000 clones, about four fifths of which appear only once. The V call is TRBV5-1, the J call TRBJ2-2; 8 bases line up with TRBD1. This sequence was found in a man older than 75 with acute or convalescent COVID-19. The sequencing sample was made of peripheral blood. The CDR3 coding sequence is TGCGCCAGCAGCTTGGTACAGGGGGCGAACACCGGGGAGCTGTTTTTT. This sequence encodes CASSLVQGANTGELFF.